Listed below are T cell receptor beta chains from one sample, sequenced in a study of cytomegalovirus exposure and HLA in healthy donors. TCRdb keeps only in-frame clones here, not all; method: immunoSEQ multiplex PCR. The table shows 180,000 or so clones, with around 79% occurring only once. Sequencing was carried out using PBMCs. These TCRs come from a man in his fifties or sixties in good health and CMV-seropositive. Both conserved end residues are part of each CDR3. Each record gives: J gene, D gene, clone size, V gene, CDR3 DNA, CDR3 protein. A D gene is named only where the DNA matches it firmly. Clone sizes are given selectively: once, few, many, or a class where the clone is expanded.

>TRBJ1-3|.|few|TRBV7-2
TGTGCCAGCAGCCTTAGTTGGGCAGTCTCTGGAAACACCATATATTTT
CASSLSWAVSGNTIYF
>TRBJ1-6|.|.|TRBV2
TGTGCCAGCAGTGTCGGCAGGAATAATTCACCCCTCCACTTT
CASSVGRNNSPLHF
>TRBJ1-2|.|few|TRBV19
TGTGCCAGTAGGGCCAGTCTCTATGGCTACACCTTC
CASRASLYGYTF
>TRBJ1-2|.|.|TRBV5-6
TGTGCCAGCAGCTGGAGCGGGACACCCTATGGCTACACCTTC
CASSWSGTPYGYTF
>TRBJ1-3|.|.|TRBV4-3
TGCGCCAGCAGCCAAGGTCCGGGATTAACTGGAAACACCATATATTTT
CASSQGPGLTGNTIYF
>TRBJ1-1|.|.|TRBV29-1
TGCAGCGTGGTGAAATCCGGCACTGAAGCTTTCTTT
CSVVKSGTEAFF
>TRBJ1-5|.|.|TRBV19
TGTGCCAGTAGTATAAGAGGGAATCAGCCCCAGCATTTT
CASSIRGNQPQHF
>TRBJ2-1|.|few|TRBV5-6
TGTGCCAGCAGCTACAACCGGGACTACAATGAGCAGTTCTTC
CASSYNRDYNEQFF
>TRBJ1-1|TRBD1|.|TRBV5-1
TGCGCCAGCAGCTTGACGACAGGGGGTCCTGAAGCTTTCTTT
CASSLTTGGPEAFF
>TRBJ2-3|TRBD2|.|TRBV7-2
TGTGCCAGCAGCTTATCCGGGGGGGCCGGTGGAGATACGCAGTATTTT
CASSLSGGAGGDTQYF